This T cell receptor (beta chain) is from a study of persistence of HIV-infected CD4 T cells. General observations from the study: Degenerate expanded CDR3beta sequences were enriched among CMV- and Gag-responding cells.

As for this clone: Its antigen remains unknown.

The immunoSEQ assay was version 4, run in survey mode. The table came from immunoSEQ multiplex PCR; TCRdb's copy has only in-frame clones and leaves some out. The profile covers around 24,000 clones, with less than 85% appearing a single time and over 1.5% taken by the ten largest. Overlapping HIV-1 Gag 15-mer peptides at approximately 1 ug per peptide per mL were used. CD4+ T cells upregulating both CD40 ligand and CD69 were sorted as responding cells. Donors had CD4+ T cell counts above 400 cells/uL and were CMV-seropositive. Stimulated PBMCs had first been depleted of CD8+ T cells. CD8-depleted PBMCs were stimulated roughly 18 hours with anti-CD28/CD49d costimulation, CD40-blocking antibody and enfuvirtide. Germline CDR1 is KGHSH and CDR2 is LQKENI. Losses at the gene ends were 4 bases for V and 6 bases for J; bases not matched to a gene: 6. The CDR3 is 16 residues long.

The sequence was collected from an adult man with HIV who was CMV-seropositive. This chain joins TRBV18 and TRBJ2-1, with 13 bases identical to TRBD2. The source was CD4+ T cells sorted from PBMCs after roughly 18-hour stimulation, collected from a patient who received antiretroviral therapy. The DNA of the CDR3 is TGTGCCAGCTCACTTCGGACTAGCGGGGGTGTCAATGAGCAGTTCTTC. Translation gives CASSLRTSGGVNEQFF.